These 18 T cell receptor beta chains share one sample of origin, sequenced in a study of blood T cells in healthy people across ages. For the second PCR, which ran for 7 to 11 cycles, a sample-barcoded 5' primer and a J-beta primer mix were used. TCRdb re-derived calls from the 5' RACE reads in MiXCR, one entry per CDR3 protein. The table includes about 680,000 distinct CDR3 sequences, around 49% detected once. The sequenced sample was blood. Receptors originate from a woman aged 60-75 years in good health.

The CDR3 DNA reads as TGTGCCAGCACCAGGGAGACCTACGAGCAGTACTTC. Its protein product is CASTRETYEQYF. This sequence joins TRBV28 and TRBJ2-7; the D gene could be TRBD1 or TRBD2 (5 bases each). The CDR3 runs to 12 residues. Trimming shortened V by 7 bases and J by 2 bases, and 9 bases separated the two germline ends. Germline V gene data show CDR1 as MDHEN and CDR2 as SYDVKM.

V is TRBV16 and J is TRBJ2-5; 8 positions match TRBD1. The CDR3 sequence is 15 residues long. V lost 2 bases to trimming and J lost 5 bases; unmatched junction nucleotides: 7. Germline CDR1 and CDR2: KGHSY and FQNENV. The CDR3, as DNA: TGTGCCAGCAGCCAACCTGACAGGGGCACGGAGACCCAGTACTTC. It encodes CASSQPDRGTETQYF.

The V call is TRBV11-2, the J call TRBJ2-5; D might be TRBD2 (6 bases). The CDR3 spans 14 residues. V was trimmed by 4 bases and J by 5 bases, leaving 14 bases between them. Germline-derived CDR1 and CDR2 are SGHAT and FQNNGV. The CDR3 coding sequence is TGTGCCAGCAGCTGGGGGGTTAGTTGGGAGACCCAGTACTTC. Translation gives CASSWGVSWETQYF.

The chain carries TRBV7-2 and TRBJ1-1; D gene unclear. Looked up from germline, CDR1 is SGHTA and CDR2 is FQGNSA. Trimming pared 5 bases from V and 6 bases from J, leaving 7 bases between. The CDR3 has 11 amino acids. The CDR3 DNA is TGTGCCAGCAGCGAGAGGGCTGAAGCTTTCTTT. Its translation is CASSERAEAFF.

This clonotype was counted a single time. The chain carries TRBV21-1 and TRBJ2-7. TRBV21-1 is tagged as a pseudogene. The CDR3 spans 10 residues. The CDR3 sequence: CASSKDEQYF. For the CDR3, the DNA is TGTGCCAGCAGCAAAGATGAGCAGTACTTC.

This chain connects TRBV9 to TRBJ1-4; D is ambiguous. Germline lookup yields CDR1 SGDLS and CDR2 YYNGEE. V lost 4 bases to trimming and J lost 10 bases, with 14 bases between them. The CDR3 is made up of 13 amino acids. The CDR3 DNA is TGTGCCAGCAGCCCCCAAATCGGAGGAAAACTGTTTTTT. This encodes CASSPQIGGKLFF. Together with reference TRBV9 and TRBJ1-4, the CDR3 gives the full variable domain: DSGVTQTPKHLITATGQRVTLRCSPRSGDLSVYWYQQSLDQGLQFLIQYYNGEERAKGNILERFSAQQFPDLHSELNLSSLELGDSALYFCASSPQIGGKLFFGSGTQLSVL.

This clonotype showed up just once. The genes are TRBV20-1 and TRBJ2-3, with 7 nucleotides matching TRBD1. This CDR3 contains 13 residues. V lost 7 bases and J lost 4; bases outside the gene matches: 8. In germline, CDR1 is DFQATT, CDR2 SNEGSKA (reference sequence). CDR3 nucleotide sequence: TGCAGTGTCAGGGGGTCTCGGCCAGATACGCAGTATTTT. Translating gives CSVRGSRPDTQYF.

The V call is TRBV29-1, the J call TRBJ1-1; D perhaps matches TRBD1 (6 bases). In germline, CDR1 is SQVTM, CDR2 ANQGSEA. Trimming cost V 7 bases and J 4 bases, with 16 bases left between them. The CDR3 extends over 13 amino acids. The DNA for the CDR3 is TGCAGCGCCCATCAGGACAGTTGCACTGAAGCTTTCTTT. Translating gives CSAHQDSCTEAFF.

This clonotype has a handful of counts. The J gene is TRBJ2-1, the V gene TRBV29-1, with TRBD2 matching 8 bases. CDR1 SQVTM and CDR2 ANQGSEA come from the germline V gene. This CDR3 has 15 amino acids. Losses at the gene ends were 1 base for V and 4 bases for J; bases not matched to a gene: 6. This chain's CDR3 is CSVEGLAGGYNEQFF. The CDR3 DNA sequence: TGCAGCGTTGAAGGGCTAGCGGGCGGGTACAATGAGCAGTTCTTC.

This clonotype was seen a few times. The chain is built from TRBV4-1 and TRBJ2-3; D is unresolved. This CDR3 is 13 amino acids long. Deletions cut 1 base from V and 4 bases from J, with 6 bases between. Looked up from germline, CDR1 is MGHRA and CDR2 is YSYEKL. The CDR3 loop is CASSQGFADTQYF. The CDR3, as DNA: TGCGCCAGCAGCCAAGGATTTGCAGATACGCAGTATTTT.

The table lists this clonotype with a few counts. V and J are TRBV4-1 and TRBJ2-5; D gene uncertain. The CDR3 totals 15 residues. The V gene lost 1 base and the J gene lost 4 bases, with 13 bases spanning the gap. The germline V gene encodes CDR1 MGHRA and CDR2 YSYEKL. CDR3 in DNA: TGCGCCAGCAGCCAAGGACTCCAACCCAGAGAGACCCAGTACTTC. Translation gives CASSQGLQPRETQYF.

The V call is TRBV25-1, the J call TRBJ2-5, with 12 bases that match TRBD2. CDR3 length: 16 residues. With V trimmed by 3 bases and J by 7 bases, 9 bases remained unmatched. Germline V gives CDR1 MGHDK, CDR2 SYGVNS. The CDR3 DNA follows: TGTGCCAGCAGTGACCAAATACTAGCGGGAGGAGGGACCCAGTACTTC. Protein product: CASSDQILAGGGTQYF.

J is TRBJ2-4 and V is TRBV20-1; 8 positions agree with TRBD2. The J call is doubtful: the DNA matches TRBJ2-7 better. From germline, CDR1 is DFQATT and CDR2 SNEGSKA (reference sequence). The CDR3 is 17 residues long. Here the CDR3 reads CSARDPLTGGPKSEQYF. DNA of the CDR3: TGCAGTGCTAGAGACCCCTTGACGGGAGGGCCAAAAAGCGAGCAGTACTTC.

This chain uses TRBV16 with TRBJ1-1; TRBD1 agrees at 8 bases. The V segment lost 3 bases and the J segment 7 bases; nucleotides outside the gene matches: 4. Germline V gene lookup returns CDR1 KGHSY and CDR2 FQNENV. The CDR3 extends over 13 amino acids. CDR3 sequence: CASSQDRESEAFF. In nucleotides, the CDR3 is TGTGCCAGCAGCCAGGACAGGGAGAGTGAAGCTTTCTTT.

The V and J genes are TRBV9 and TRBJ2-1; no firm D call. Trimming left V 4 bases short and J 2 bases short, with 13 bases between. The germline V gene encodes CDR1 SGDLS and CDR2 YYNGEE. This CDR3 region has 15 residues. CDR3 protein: CASSPREVPYNEQFF. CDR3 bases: TGTGCCAGCAGCCCCCGTGAAGTTCCCTACAATGAGCAGTTCTTC.

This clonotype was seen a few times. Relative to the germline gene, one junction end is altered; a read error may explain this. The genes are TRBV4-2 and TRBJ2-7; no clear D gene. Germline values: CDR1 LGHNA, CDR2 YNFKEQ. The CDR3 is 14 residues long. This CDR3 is CASSQVTASSEQYF. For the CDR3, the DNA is TGTGCCAGCAGCCAAGTCACAGCGTCCTCCGAGCAGTACTTC.

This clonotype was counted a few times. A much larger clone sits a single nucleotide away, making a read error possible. The CDR3 loop reads CASRNQQENTEAFF. The CDR3 DNA sequence: TGTGCCAGTAGGAACCAACAGGAGAACACTGAAGCTTTCTTT. The chain carries TRBV19 and TRBJ1-1, with D possibly TRBD1 on 5 matching bases. Germline CDR1 reads LNHDA; CDR2 reads SQIVND (reference sequence). The CDR3 consists of 14 residues. V lost 6 bases and J lost 1, with 12 bases in between.

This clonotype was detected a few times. DNA of the CDR3: TGTGCCAGCGGGGACAGGGAACATTCACCCCTCCACTTT. Translation gives CASGDREHSPLHF. J is TRBJ1-6 and V is TRBV2, with 9 bases aligning to TRBD1. V lost 8 bases to trimming and J lost 8 bases; unmatched junction nucleotides: 4. CDR3 length: 13 amino acids. The germline V gene encodes CDR1 SNHLY and CDR2 FYNNEI.